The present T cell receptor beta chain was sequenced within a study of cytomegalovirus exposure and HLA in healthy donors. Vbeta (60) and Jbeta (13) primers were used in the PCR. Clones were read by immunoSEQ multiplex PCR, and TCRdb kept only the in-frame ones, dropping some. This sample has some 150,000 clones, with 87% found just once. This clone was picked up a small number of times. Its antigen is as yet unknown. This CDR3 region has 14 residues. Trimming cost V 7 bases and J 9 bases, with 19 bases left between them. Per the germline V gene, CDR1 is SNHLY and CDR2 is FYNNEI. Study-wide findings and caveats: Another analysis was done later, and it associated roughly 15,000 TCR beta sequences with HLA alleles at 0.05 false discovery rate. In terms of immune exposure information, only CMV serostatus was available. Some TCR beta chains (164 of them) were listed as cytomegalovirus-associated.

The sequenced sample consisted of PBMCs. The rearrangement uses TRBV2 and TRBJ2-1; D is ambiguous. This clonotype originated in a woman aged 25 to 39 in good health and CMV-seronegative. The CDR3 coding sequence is TGTGCCAGCAAGGTCGCGTTCTTGCGGATTGAGCAGTTCTTC. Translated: CASKVAFLRIEQFF.